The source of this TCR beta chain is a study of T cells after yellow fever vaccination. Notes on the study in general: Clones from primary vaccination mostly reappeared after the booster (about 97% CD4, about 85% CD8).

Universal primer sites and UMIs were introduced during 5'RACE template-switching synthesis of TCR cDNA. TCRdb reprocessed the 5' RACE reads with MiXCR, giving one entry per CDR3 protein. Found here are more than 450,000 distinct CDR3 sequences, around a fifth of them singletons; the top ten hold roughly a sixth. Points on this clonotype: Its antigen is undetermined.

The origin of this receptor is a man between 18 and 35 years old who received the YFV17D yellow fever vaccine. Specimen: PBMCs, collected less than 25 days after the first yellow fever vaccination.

The CDR3 loop reads CASSLAGTWVLTF. CDR3 DNA sequence: TGCGCCAGCAGCTTGGCAGGGACGTGGGTCCTGACTTTC. The chain has TRBV4-3 and TRBJ2-6, with D possibly being TRBD1 or TRBD2 (5 bases each). Trimming took 5 bases from V and 13 from J, leaving 15 bases between them. There are 13 residues in the CDR3. Germline CDR1 is LGHNA and CDR2 is YSLEER.